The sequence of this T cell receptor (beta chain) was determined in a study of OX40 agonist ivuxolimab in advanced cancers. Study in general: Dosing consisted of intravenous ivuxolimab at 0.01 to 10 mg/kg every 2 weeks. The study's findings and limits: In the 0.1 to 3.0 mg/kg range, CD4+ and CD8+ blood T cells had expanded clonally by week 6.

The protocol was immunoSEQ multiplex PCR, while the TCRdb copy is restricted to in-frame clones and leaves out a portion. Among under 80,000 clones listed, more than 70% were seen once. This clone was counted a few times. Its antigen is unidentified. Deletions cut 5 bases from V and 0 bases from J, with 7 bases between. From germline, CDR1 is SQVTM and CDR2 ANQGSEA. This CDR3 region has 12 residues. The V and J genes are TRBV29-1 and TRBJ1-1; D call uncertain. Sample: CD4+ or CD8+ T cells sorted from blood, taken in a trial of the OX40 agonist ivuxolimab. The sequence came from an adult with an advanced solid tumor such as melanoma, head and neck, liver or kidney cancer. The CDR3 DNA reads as TGCAGCGTTCAGGAGATGAACACTGAAGCTTTCTTT. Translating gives CSVQEMNTEAFF.